The TCR beta chain under discussion was sequenced for a study of spatial heterogeneity in lung cancer. Germline V lookup: CDR1 SGHTA, CDR2 FQGTGA. This CDR3 is built from 14 residues. Unmatched junction bases numbered 3, after V lost 0 bases and J lost 5 bases. This clonotype has a handful of counts. Every TCR cDNA molecule bore a unique molecular identifier. TCRdb used MiXCR to reprocess the 5' RACE reads, holding one entry per CDR3 protein. The sample has about 40,000 distinct CDR3 sequences, 5.2% seen once; the top ten hold 20% to 30%. As for time point: sample taken at primary tumor resection. Extraction of whole RNA from tumor, nontumor lung or frozen PBMC preceded unsorted sequencing.

Sequenced material: PBMCs, taken at surgery. The chain is built from TRBV7-3 and TRBJ1-1; TRBD1 matches at 7 bases. This TCR derives from a female donor with early-stage non-small cell lung cancer. CDR3 sequence (DNA): TGTGCCAGCAGCTTAACCAGGGGGAAGACTGAAGCTTTCTTT. It codes for CASSLTRGKTEAFF.